The rows below give T cell receptor beta chains drawn from one sample of a study of shared clonotypes between healthy human individuals. The method was immunoSEQ multiplex PCR; TCRdb's version includes in-frame clones alone and lacks a portion of them. This repertoire shows about 1.1 million clones, roughly 74% found once; its top ten account for 0.6% to 0.75%. The source material was memory CD4+ T cells from PBMCs. All receptors derive from a man between 18 and 29 years old in good health. Some clones in this sample may be carry-over from other donors' samples. Each CDR3 is given with its conserved first and last residue. D genes are given only for firm matches. Only part of the rows carry a size: once, few, many, or a class if the clone is expanded.

TRBV4-2,TRBJ1-5,-,many,CASSQWMAQPQHF,TGTGCCAGCAGCCAATGGATGGCACAGCCCCAGCATTTT
TRBV5-1,TRBJ2-3,-,few,CASSLPADTQYF,TGCGCCAGCAGCTTGCCCGCAGATACGCAGTATTTT
TRBV7-6,TRBJ2-1,TRBD1,-,CASSHPWTGVNEQFF,TGTGCCAGCAGCCACCCGTGGACAGGGGTCAATGAGCAGTTCTTC
TRBV7-9,TRBJ1-2,TRBD1,-,CASSLGTGGINYGYTF,TGTGCCAGCAGCCTTGGGACAGGGGGTATTAACTATGGCTACACCTTC
TRBV4-2,TRBJ1-5,TRBD1,-,CASSRDLGQGDQPQHF,TGTGCCAGCAGCCGAGACCTGGGACAGGGGGATCAGCCCCAGCATTTT
TRBV7-9,TRBJ2-1,-,-,CASSSRATDEQFF,TGTGCCAGCAGCTCTCGCGCGACTGACGAGCAGTTCTTC
TRBV10-2,TRBJ1-3,-,-,CASSGPSGNTIYF,TGCGCCAGCAGTGGCCCGTCTGGAAACACCATATATTTT
TRBV6-5,TRBJ1-1,-,-,CASSLDGYTEAFF,TGTGCCAGCAGTCTGGACGGTTACACTGAAGCTTTCTTT
TRBV10-1,TRBJ1-5,-,-,CAICLQGFGNQPQHF,TGCGCCATCTGCTTACAGGGCTTTGGGAATCAGCCCCAGCATTTT
TRBV11-2,TRBJ2-5,-,few,CASSLLPGEGTQYF,TGTGCCAGCAGCTTGCTACCAGGGGAAGGGACCCAGTACTTC
TRBV29-1,TRBJ1-1,-,-,CSVRPLMNTEAFF,TGCAGCGTTCGACCTCTAATGAACACTGAAGCTTTCTTT
TRBV29-1,TRBJ2-3,TRBD2,-,CSVGERTSGRAGTDTQYF,TGCAGCGTTGGTGAAAGGACTAGCGGGAGGGCCGGGACAGATACGCAGTATTTT
TRBV2,TRBJ2-3,-,-,CASKRNLGTSTDTQYF,TGTGCCAGCAAGCGGAACCTTGGGACTAGCACAGATACGCAGTATTTT
TRBV25-1,TRBJ1-4,TRBD1,-,CASSGLQGTNEKLFF,TGTGCCAGCAGTGGACTACAGGGGACTAATGAAAAACTGTTTTTT
TRBV6-6,TRBJ1-5,-,-,CASTEGEHQPQHF,TGTGCCAGCACCGAGGGGGAACATCAGCCCCAGCATTTT
TRBV6-6,TRBJ1-3,-,-,CASSFPEGNTIYF,TGTGCCAGCAGTTTCCCCGAGGGAAACACCATATATTTT
TRBV2,TRBJ1-5,-,-,CASSDMLKDQPQHF,TGTGCCAGCAGTGATATGCTGAAAGATCAGCCCCAGCATTTT
TRBV28,TRBJ2-2,-,once,CASGLIRQTKTGELFF,TGTGCCAGCGGCCTAATCCGACAGACCAAAACCGGGGAGCTGTTTTTT
TRBV7-9,TRBJ1-3,TRBD1,-,CASSIDRGAGNTIYF,TGTGCCAGCAGTATAGACAGGGGTGCTGGAAACACCATATATTTT
TRBV15,TRBJ2-1,-,-,CATSREGGYNEQFF,TGTGCCACCAGCAGGGAAGGAGGTTACAATGAGCAGTTCTTC
TRBV6-5,TRBJ1-2,-,-,CASRPAANYGYTF,TGTGCCAGCCGACCCGCAGCTAACTATGGCTACACCTTC
TRBV30,TRBJ2-5,TRBD2,-,CAWSVGTSGSTQYF,TGTGCCTGGAGTGTGGGGACTAGCGGGAGTACCCAGTACTTC
TRBV18,TRBJ2-2,TRBD1,once,CASSLFRDRSTGELFF,TGTGCCAGCTCCCTTTTCAGGGACAGGTCCACCGGGGAGCTGTTTTTT
TRBV5-1,TRBJ2-2,TRBD2,-,CASSLASSGTTGELFF,TGCGCCAGCAGCTTGGCGTCTAGCGGTACAACCGGGGAGCTGTTTTTT
TRBV10-1,TRBJ2-3,TRBD2,-,CASSEGGLGRTDTQYF,TGCGCCAGCAGTGAGGGGGGACTAGGGCGCACAGATACGCAGTATTTT
TRBV2,TRBJ2-2,-,-,CASRLGKTGELFF,TGTGCCAGCAGGCTAGGGAAAACCGGGGAGCTGTTTTTT
TRBV2,TRBJ1-5,-,-,CASSAEQGYQPQHF,TGTGCCAGCAGTGCCGAACAGGGATACCAGCCCCAGCATTTT
TRBV6-6,TRBJ1-2,-,-,CASSPNRQTNYGYTF,TGTGCCAGCAGCCCAAACCGACAGACTAACTATGGCTACACCTTC
TRBV7-2,TRBJ2-1,TRBD2,-,CASSSQNPLAGGDNEQFF,TGTGCCAGCAGCTCCCAAAACCCACTAGCGGGAGGGGACAATGAGCAGTTCTTC
TRBV28,TRBJ1-2,-,few,CASSLVQAINYGYTF,TGTGCCAGCAGTTTGGTACAGGCGATTAACTATGGCTACACCTTC
TRBV28,TRBJ1-5,-,-,CASSLWAADSNQPQHF,TGTGCCAGCAGTTTATGGGCGGCAGATAGCAATCAGCCCCAGCATTTT
TRBV10-3,TRBJ2-7,-,-,CAIGEWVYEQYF,TGTGCCATCGGTGAATGGGTTTACGAGCAGTACTTC
TRBV28,TRBJ2-2,-,-,CASRADPRAGELFF,TGTGCCAGCAGGGCCGACCCTAGGGCCGGGGAGCTGTTTTTT
TRBV25-1,TRBJ2-7,-,-,CASSDYYEQYF,TGTGCCAGCAGCGACTATTACGAGCAGTACTTC
TRBV9,TRBJ2-1,-,-,CASSLQGGPYNEQFF,TGTGCCAGCAGCCTCCAGGGGGGGCCCTACAATGAGCAGTTCTTC
TRBV6-5,TRBJ1-1,-,-,CASSYSWGTEAFF,TGTGCCAGCAGTTACTCTTGGGGAACTGAAGCTTTCTTT
TRBV5-1,TRBJ2-3,-,-,CASSSGEAGPRTDTQYF,TGCGCCAGCAGCTCCGGGGAGGCGGGACCCCGGACAGATACGCAGTATTTT
TRBV6-5,TRBJ2-5,-,-,CASTKGATTSETQYF,TGTGCCAGCACCAAAGGGGCTACCACGTCGGAGACCCAGTACTTC
TRBV5-1,TRBJ2-3,TRBD2,-,CASSLGLAGELDTQYF,TGCGCCAGCAGCTTGGGGCTAGCGGGAGAATTGGATACGCAGTATTTT
TRBV7-8,TRBJ2-7,-,-,CASSERTVSYEQYF,TGTGCCAGCAGCGAACGGACAGTTTCCTACGAGCAGTACTTC
TRBV29-1,TRBJ1-2,TRBD1,-,CSVVRDSYGYTF,TGCAGCGTTGTACGGGACAGCTATGGCTACACCTTC
TRBV28,TRBJ1-5,-,-,CASSPQGFSNQPQHF,TGTGCCAGCAGTCCCCAGGGGTTTAGCAATCAGCCCCAGCATTTT
TRBV9,TRBJ2-1,-,-,CASSVGAGTGSYNEQFF,TGTGCCAGCAGCGTCGGGGCAGGGACGGGCTCCTACAATGAGCAGTTCTTC
TRBV7-2,TRBJ2-2,-,few,CASSLSRDLVGELFF,TGTGCCAGCAGCTTAAGCCGGGACTTGGTCGGGGAGCTGTTTTTT
TRBV6-6,TRBJ1-2,-,-,CASRGEGLWSHGYTF,TGTGCCAGCCGGGGCGAAGGGCTATGGAGTCATGGCTACACCTTC
TRBV6-7,TRBJ1-5,TRBD1,once,CASGWNRGLYSNQPQHF,TGTGCCAGCGGATGGAACAGGGGGCTTTATAGCAATCAGCCCCAGCATTTT
TRBV27,TRBJ2-3,-,-,CASRGLGPTDTQYF,TGTGCCAGCAGGGGACTGGGGCCCACAGATACGCAGTATTTT
TRBV28,TRBJ2-7,-,-,CASTAPGPSYEQYF,TGTGCCAGCACGGCGCCGGGGCCCTCCTACGAGCAGTACTTC
TRBV2,TRBJ1-1,-,-,CASSSGPLNTEAFF,TGTGCCAGCAGTAGCGGGCCTCTGAACACTGAAGCTTTCTTT
TRBV15,TRBJ2-5,-,-,CATAPGSRETQYF,TGTGCCACGGCCCCGGGATCTCGAGAGACCCAGTACTTC
TRBV4-1,TRBJ2-7,-,-,CASSPQAETAYEQYF,TGCGCCAGCAGCCCCCAAGCGGAAACGGCCTACGAGCAGTACTTC
TRBV11-3,TRBJ2-7,-,-,CASSLRGRNYEQYF,TGTGCCAGCAGCTTAAGGGGACGCAACTACGAGCAGTACTTC
TRBV2,TRBJ1-4,-,-,CASKGQPNEKLFF,TGTGCCAGCAAGGGGCAGCCTAATGAAAAACTGTTTTTT
TRBV25-1,TRBJ2-7,-,-,CASSESLDRSPYEQYF,TGTGCCAGCAGTGAATCTCTTGACAGGTCACCCTACGAGCAGTACTTC
TRBV30,TRBJ1-6,-,many,CAWTIGDRNSPLHF,TGTGCCTGGACGATCGGGGATCGGAATTCACCCCTCCACTTT
TRBV12-5,TRBJ2-4,-,-,CASGLQLPNIIAKNIQYF,TGTGCTAGTGGTTTACAACTACCGAATATAATAGCCAAAAACATTCAGTACTTC